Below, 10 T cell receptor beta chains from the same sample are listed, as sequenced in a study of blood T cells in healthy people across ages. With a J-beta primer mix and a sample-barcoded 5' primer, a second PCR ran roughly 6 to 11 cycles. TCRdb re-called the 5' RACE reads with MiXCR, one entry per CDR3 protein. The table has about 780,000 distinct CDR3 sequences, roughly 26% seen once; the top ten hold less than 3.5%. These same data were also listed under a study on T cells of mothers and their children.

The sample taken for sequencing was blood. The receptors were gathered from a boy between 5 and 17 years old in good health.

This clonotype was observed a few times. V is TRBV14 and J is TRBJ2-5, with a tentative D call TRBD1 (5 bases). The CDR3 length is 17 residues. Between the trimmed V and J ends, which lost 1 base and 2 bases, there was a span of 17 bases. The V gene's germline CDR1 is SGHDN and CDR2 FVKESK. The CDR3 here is CASSQAWEDSWQETQYF. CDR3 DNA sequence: TGTGCCAGCAGCCAAGCTTGGGAAGACAGCTGGCAAGAGACCCAGTACTTC.

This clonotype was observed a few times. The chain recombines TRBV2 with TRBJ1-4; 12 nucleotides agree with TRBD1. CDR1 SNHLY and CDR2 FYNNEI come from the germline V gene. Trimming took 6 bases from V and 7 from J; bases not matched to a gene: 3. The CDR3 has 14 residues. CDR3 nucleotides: TGTGCCAGCAGGCGGGACAGGGGGCTTGAAAAACTGTTTTTT. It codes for CASRRDRGLEKLFF. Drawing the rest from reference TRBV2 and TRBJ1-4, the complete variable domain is EPEVTQTPSHQVTQMGQEVILRCVPISNHLYFYWYRQILGQKVEFLVSFYNNEISEKSEIFDDQFSVERPDGSNFTLKIRSTKLEDSAMYFCASRRDRGLEKLFFGSGTQLSVL.

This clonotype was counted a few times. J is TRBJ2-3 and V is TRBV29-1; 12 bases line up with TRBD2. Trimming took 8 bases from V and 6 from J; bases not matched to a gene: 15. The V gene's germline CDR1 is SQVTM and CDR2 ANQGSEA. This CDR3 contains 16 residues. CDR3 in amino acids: CSSWTSGTISSDTQYF. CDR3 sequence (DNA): TGCAGCTCCTGGACTAGCGGGACTATTTCGAGCGATACGCAGTATTTT.

CDR3 in amino acids: CSAFDRGLWNEQFF. In DNA, the CDR3 is TGCAGTGCCTTTGACAGGGGACTATGGAATGAGCAGTTCTTC. The V call is TRBV20-1, the J call TRBJ2-1; D is possibly TRBD1 (8 bases). This CDR3 spans 14 amino acids. Trimming stripped 6 bases from V and 7 bases from J, with 19 bases between. Germline V lookup: CDR1 DFQATT, CDR2 SNEGSKA (reference sequence).

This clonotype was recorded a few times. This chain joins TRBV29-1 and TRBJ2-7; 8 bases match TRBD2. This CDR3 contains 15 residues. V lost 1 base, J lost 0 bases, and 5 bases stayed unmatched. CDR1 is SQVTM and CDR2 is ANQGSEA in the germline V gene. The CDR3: CSVEGERGSSYEQYF. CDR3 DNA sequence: TGCAGCGTTGAAGGGGAGCGGGGGTCCTCCTACGAGCAGTACTTC.

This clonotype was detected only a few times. CDR3 in DNA: TGTGCCAGCAGCTCCTTCAGGGGGCGAGCAACTAATGAAAAACTGTTTTTT. Translation: CASSSFRGRATNEKLFF. The rearrangement links TRBV7-9 to TRBJ1-4; 8 bases line up with TRBD1. The CDR3 has 17 residues. From germline, CDR1 is SEHNR and CDR2 FQNEAQ (reference sequence). With V trimmed by 4 bases and J by 0 bases, 7 bases remained unmatched.

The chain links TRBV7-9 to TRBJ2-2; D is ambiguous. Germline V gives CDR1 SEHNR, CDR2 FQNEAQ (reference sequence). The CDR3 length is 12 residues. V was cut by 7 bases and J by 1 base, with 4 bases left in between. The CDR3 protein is CASIWNTGELFF. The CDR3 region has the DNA TGTGCCAGCATCTGGAACACCGGGGAGCTGTTTTTT.

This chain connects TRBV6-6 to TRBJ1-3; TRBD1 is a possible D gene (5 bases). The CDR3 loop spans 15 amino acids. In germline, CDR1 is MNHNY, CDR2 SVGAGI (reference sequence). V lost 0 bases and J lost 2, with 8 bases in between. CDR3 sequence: CASSYSGGTGNTIYF. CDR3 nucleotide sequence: TGTGCCAGCAGTTACTCGGGGGGAACTGGAAACACCATATATTTT.

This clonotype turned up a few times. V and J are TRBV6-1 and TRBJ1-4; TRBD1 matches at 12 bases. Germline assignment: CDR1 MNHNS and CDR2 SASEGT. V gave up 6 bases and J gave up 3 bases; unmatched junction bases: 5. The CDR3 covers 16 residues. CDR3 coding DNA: TGTGCCAGCAGGAAGGGACAGGGGGCGGCTAATGAAAAACTGTTTTTT. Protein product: CASRKGQGAANEKLFF.

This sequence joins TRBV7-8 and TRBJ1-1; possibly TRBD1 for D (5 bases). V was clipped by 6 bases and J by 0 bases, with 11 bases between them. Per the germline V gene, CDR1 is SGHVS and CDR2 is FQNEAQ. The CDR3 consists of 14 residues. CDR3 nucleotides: TGTGCCAGCAGACGAGGGGCCCTGAACACTGAAGCTTTCTTT. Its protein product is CASRRGALNTEAFF.